A selection of T cell receptor beta chains follows, all from one sample in a study of blood T cell repertoires in COVID-19. Assay: immunoSEQ multiplex PCR; the TCRdb copy retains only in-frame clones and omits some. Of over 250,000 clones listed, around 90% are singletons. The sample taken for sequencing was PBMCs or T cells enriched from blood (not recorded which). Source of these receptors: a woman aged 25 to 39 who had recovered from COVID-19. Each CDR3 is given with its conserved first and last residue. A D gene is named only where the DNA matches it firmly. The size entry is marked missing in some rows and otherwise reads once, few, many or a size class.

size,D,J,V,DNA,CDR3
.,.,TRBJ1-3,TRBV6-5,TGTGCCAGCAGTTACCCGGGGAGGGCTGGAAACACCATATATTTT,CASSYPGRAGNTIYF
once,TRBD1,TRBJ2-6,TRBV11-3,TGTGCCAGCAGCCCGACAGGGTCTGGGGCCAACGTCCTGACTTTC,CASSPTGSGANVLTF
.,.,TRBJ1-2,TRBV4-3,TGCGCCAGCAGCCAGACGGGGTTCCGGGCTGGCTACACCTTC,CASSQTGFRAGYTF
.,TRBD2,TRBJ2-7,TRBV7-6,TGTGCCAGCAGCCCCCTAGCGGGGGGAACCTACGAGCAGTACTTC,CASSPLAGGTYEQYF
.,.,TRBJ1-1,TRBV5-1,TGCGCCAGCAGCTTGGTGGTACGGGTGAACACTGAAGCTTTCTTT,CASSLVVRVNTEAFF
.,TRBD1,TRBJ1-4,TRBV29-1,TGCAGTGGGGCAGGGGGCGGAAAACTGTTTTTT,CSGAGGGKLFF
.,TRBD1,TRBJ1-1,TRBV9,TGTGCCAGCAGCCCCGAGGGGGCTAACACTGAAGCTTTCTTT,CASSPEGANTEAFF
.,.,TRBJ1-2,TRBV28,TGTGCCAGCAGTTTAAGGGCCACCAGGGGCCCTCCTCTTGGGGGCTACACCTTC,CASSLRATRGPPLGGYTF
.,.,TRBJ2-5,TRBV7-2,TGTGCCAGCAGCTTAGTCATCGCGCAGGGAGGGACCCAGTACTTC,CASSLVIAQGGTQYF
few,TRBD2,TRBJ2-7,TRBV4-1,TGCGCCAGCAGCCAACTGGTAGCGGGGGGGTACGAGCAGTACTTC,CASSQLVAGGYEQYF
.,.,TRBJ2-7,TRBV2,TGTGCCAGCACCCCTTTAAACGAGCAGTACTTC,CASTPLNEQYF
.,TRBD1,TRBJ2-3,TRBV27,TGTGCCAGCAGGTCAGGGGGCGCATCAGATACGCAGTATTTT,CASRSGGASDTQYF
.,TRBD2,TRBJ2-3,TRBV5-1,TGCGCCAGCAGTCCCGGGGGGACTAGCACGTCGGATACGCAGTATTTT,CASSPGGTSTSDTQYF
.,TRBD1,TRBJ1-2,TRBV6-1,TGTGCCAGCAGTGAAAGTTGGGTGGGACAGGGAATAATAACAAGGACCTATGGCTACACCTTC,CASSESWVGQGIITRTYGYTF
.,.,TRBJ1-4,TRBV27,TGTGCCAGCAGTTTAACGGGGGCAGGGGAGGGTGAAAAACTGTTTTTT,CASSLTGAGEGEKLFF
.,TRBD2,TRBJ2-1,TRBV5-1,TGCGCCAGCAGCCAAAGCGGAGCGGGGGTTTATAACAATGAGCAGTTCTTC,CASSQSGAGVYNNEQFF
.,TRBD1,TRBJ1-5,TRBV6-2/TRBV6-3,TGTGCCAGCAGTTACGAGCGCTCAGGACAGGGCCCCAATCAGCCCCAGCATTTT,CASSYERSGQGPNQPQHF
.,TRBD2,TRBJ2-1,TRBV24-1,TGTGCCACCAGTGGGGGGGGGAATGAGCAGTTCTTC,CATSGGGNEQFF
.,.,TRBJ2-2,TRBV7-9,TGTGCCAGCATGGGGGCAGGGGCTACCGGGGAGCTGTTTTTT,CASMGAGATGELFF
.,TRBD2,TRBJ2-7,TRBV19,TGTGCCAGTATAGCAGCGGGAGGGAGGTCCTACGAGCAGTACTTC,CASIAAGGRSYEQYF
.,.,TRBJ2-1,TRBV7-9,TGTGCCAGCAGCACACCCGGGTGGGACAATGAGCAGTTCTTC,CASSTPGWDNEQFF
.,TRBD1,TRBJ2-3,TRBV10-3,TGTGCCGTGACAGGGAAGGGCACAGATACGCAGTATTTT,CAVTGKGTDTQYF
.,.,TRBJ1-2,TRBV5-6,TGTGCCAGCAGCTCACAAAAAACTCGACGGGACTATGGCTACACCTTC,CASSSQKTRRDYGYTF
.,TRBD1,TRBJ1-2,TRBV18,TGTGCCAGCTCACCCCTCGACAGGGTATACGGCTACACCTTC,CASSPLDRVYGYTF
many,TRBD1,TRBJ1-4,TRBV10-3,TGTGCCATCAGTCAGGGGGGCACTAATGAAAAACTGTTTTTT,CAISQGGTNEKLFF
.,.,TRBJ2-1,TRBV7-9,TGTGCCAGCAGCTTTGCAGGGGCGGGCGATGAGCAGTTCTTC,CASSFAGAGDEQFF
few,.,TRBJ1-2,TRBV30,TGTGCCTGGTTGGACGGAAGGGGATTCCTTTTAGATAGCTACACCTTC,CAWLDGRGFLLDSYTF
.,.,TRBJ2-1,TRBV11-2,TGTGCCAGCAGCCAAGGGGCGGGACGTCTGTACAATGAGCAGTTCTTC,CASSQGAGRLYNEQFF
.,TRBD2,TRBJ2-5,TRBV9,TGTGCCAGCAGCGTAGGACTAGCGGGGACACAAGAGACCCAGTACTTC,CASSVGLAGTQETQYF
.,.,TRBJ2-7,TRBV7-8,TGTGCCAGCACCACACTAGGGTACGAGCAGTACTTC,CASTTLGYEQYF
.,TRBD1,TRBJ2-3,TRBV4-3,TGCGCCAGCAGCCAAGCTTCCTGGGACAGGGGCACAGATACGCAGTATTTT,CASSQASWDRGTDTQYF
.,TRBD1,TRBJ1-1,TRBV20-1,TGCAGTGCTAGTCGGGACAGGGCCTCAAGGGCTTTCTTT,CSASRDRASRAFF
.,TRBD2,TRBJ2-3,TRBV5-4,TGTGCCAGCAGCCCTAGCGGTCCCGTGGATACGCAGTATTTT,CASSPSGPVDTQYF
.,.,TRBJ2-1,TRBV21-1,TGTGCCAGCAGCTACGAAGCGACTAGCGGAAGGAGGCGGTTGAATGAGCAGTTCTTC,CASSYEATSGRRRLNEQFF
.,TRBD2,TRBJ2-1,TRBV9,TGTGCCAGCAGCGTGCGACTAGCGGGTGACAATGAGCAGTTCTTC,CASSVRLAGDNEQFF
.,.,TRBJ1-1,TRBV19,TGTGCCAGTTTTGGGGGGGGCACTGAAGCTTTCTTT,CASFGGGTEAFF
.,.,TRBJ1-1,TRBV28,TGTGCCAGCAGTTTAAGGAGGGCTGAAGCTTTCTTT,CASSLRRAEAFF
once,TRBD2,TRBJ2-7,TRBV11-2,TGTGCCAGCAGCTTCGGCGGGAGCAGGTACGAGCAGTACTTC,CASSFGGSRYEQYF
.,.,TRBJ2-3,TRBV11-2,TGTGCCAGCAGCTCCGACCGGGGGGCCGGATATGGAGATACGCAGTATTTT,CASSSDRGAGYGDTQYF
.,.,TRBJ1-2,TRBV27,TGTGCCAGCAGTTTAGCCTTGACGGGGAACTATGGCTACACCTTC,CASSLALTGNYGYTF
.,TRBD1,TRBJ2-1,TRBV10-3,TGTGCCATCAGCCCGGGACAGGGGAATGAGCAGTTCTTC,CAISPGQGNEQFF
.,.,TRBJ2-7,TRBV5-1,TGCGCCAGCAGCCCCGACCCCGGGAGCTCCTACGAGCAGTACTTC,CASSPDPGSSYEQYF
.,.,TRBJ2-7,TRBV29-1,TGCAGCGTTGGCACATACGCCTACGAGCAGTACTTC,CSVGTYAYEQYF
.,.,TRBJ2-2,TRBV5-1,TGCGCCAGCAGCAGAGACAGGGAGGCCACCGGGGAGCTGTTTTTT,CASSRDREATGELFF
.,.,TRBJ2-7,TRBV7-9,TGTGCCAGCAGCCCCCAGGGGATAGCCTACGAGCAGTACTTC,CASSPQGIAYEQYF
.,.,TRBJ1-2,TRBV28,TGTGCCAGCAGATACCCAGGTGCCAACTATGGCTACACCTTC,CASRYPGANYGYTF
.,.,TRBJ2-1,TRBV7-9,TGTGCCAGCAGCTTACTTGTGAGCGAGCAGTTCTTC,CASSLLVSEQFF
.,.,TRBJ1-5,TRBV29-1,TGCAGCGCCCAAGGCAACACGGGAAGCAATCAGCCCCAGCATTTT,CSAQGNTGSNQPQHF
.,TRBD1,TRBJ2-7,TRBV5-1,TGCGCCAGCAGCCCTCGACAGGGGGGCCCCTACGAGCAGTACTTC,CASSPRQGGPYEQYF
.,.,TRBJ2-2,TRBV7-3,TGTGCCAGCAGCTCGCAGACGAACACCGGGGAGCTGTTTTTT,CASSSQTNTGELFF
.,.,TRBJ1-5,TRBV20-1,TGCAGTGCTAGTCTTGCCGCTTGGGGGGGCAATCAGCCCCAGCATTTT,CSASLAAWGGNQPQHF
.,TRBD1,TRBJ2-2,TRBV27,TGTGCCAGCAAGGACAGGGGGGTCACCGGGGAGCTGTTTTTT,CASKDRGVTGELFF
.,.,TRBJ2-5,TRBV30,TGTGCCCGGTCAGGGCTTTCCCAAGAGACCCAGTACTTC,CARSGLSQETQYF
.,TRBD2,TRBJ2-3,TRBV3-1/TRBV3-2,TGTGCCAGCAGCCCGCCGGGACAGGGTCCTAGCGGGAGGGAAGACTATAGCACAGATACGCAGTATTTT,CASSPPGQGPSGREDYSTDTQYF
.,TRBD2,TRBJ2-3,TRBV6-5,TGTGGAAGTGGGGCGGGGGGGCCCACAGATACGCAGTATTTT,CGSGAGGPTDTQYF
.,TRBD1,TRBJ1-2,TRBV5-1,TGCGCCAGCAGCCCGGGACAGGGTTGGGTCTATGGCTACACCTTC,CASSPGQGWVYGYTF